Listed here are 7 T cell receptor beta chains from one sample, sequenced in a study of cytomegalovirus exposure and HLA in healthy donors. Primers for the PCR totalled 60 Vbeta and 13 Jbeta. Sequenced by immunoSEQ multiplex PCR; TCRdb stores in-frame clones only, minus some. Of 85,000 to 90,000 clones in the sample, 85% to 90% were seen once. Sequenced input: PBMCs. All receptors come from a man aged 18 to 30 in good health and CMV-seronegative.

This chain links TRBV5-1 with TRBJ2-7, with a weak D call TRBD1 (9 bases). Trimming pared 0 bases from V and 6 bases from J, leaving 31 bases between. The CDR3 has 20 amino acids. CDR1 and CDR2 (germline): SGHRS, YFSETQ. The CDR3: CASSLAHWDRAEGLVIEQYF. CDR3 nucleotide sequence: TGCGCCAGCAGCTTGGCCCACTGGGACAGGGCGGAGGGACTAGTAATCGAGCAGTACTTC.

V usage is TRBV19 and J usage is TRBJ1-5, with 8 bases lining up with TRBD1. The CDR3 consists of 16 residues. With 4 bases clipped from V and 0 bases from J, the junction kept 5 bases outside the gene matches. Germline V gene data show CDR1 as LNHDA and CDR2 as SQIVND (reference sequence). The CDR3 DNA reads TGTGCCAGTAGTACCCGGACAGGGCCTAGCAATCAGCCCCAGCATTTT. Amino acids: CASSTRTGPSNQPQHF. The variable domain in full, with the rest retrieved from reference TRBV19 and TRBJ1-5, is DGGITQSPKYLFRKEGQNVTLSCEQNLNHDAMYWYRQDPGQGLRLIYYSQIVNDFQKGDIAEGYSVSREKKESFPLTVTSAQKNPTAFYLCASSTRTGPSNQPQHFGDGTRLSIL.

Worth noting for this clone: At one end the junction does not follow the germline gene, possibly because of a read error. The chain combines TRBV7-9 with TRBJ2-7; 11 nucleotides line up with TRBD2. Germline CDR1 reads SEHNR; CDR2 reads FQNEAQ (reference sequence). This CDR3 has 15 residues. The CDR3 nucleotides are TGTTCCAGCAGCTCCGGGACTAGCGGATTCTACGAGCAGTACTTC. Translated: CSSSSGTSGFYEQYF.

V and J are TRBV6-1 and TRBJ2-1; D is unresolved. V lost 5 bases to trimming and J lost 7 bases, with 12 bases between them. This CDR3 spans 13 amino acids. CDR1 is MNHNS and CDR2 is SASEGT in the germline V gene. CDR3 sequence (DNA): TGTGCCAGCAGTAAATCCCTAGGTAATGAGCAGTTCTTC. This gives the protein CASSKSLGNEQFF.

The chain is built from TRBV6-6 and TRBJ2-7, with TRBD2 identical over 11 bases. The V gene end was trimmed by 8 bases and the J gene end by 0 bases; junction bases not matched to a gene: 3. Germline loops: CDR1 MNHNY, CDR2 SVGAGI (reference sequence). CDR3 length: 14 amino acids. The CDR3 region has the DNA TGTGCCAGCCTTAGCGGGAGGGACTCCTACGAGCAGTACTTC. Protein product: CASLSGRDSYEQYF.

In this sample, this clone turned up a few times. The chain couples TRBV4-1 to TRBJ2-1, with TRBD2 identical over 10 bases. J gave up 0 bases and V 2 bases, and 4 bases lay outside the gene matches. This CDR3 has 17 amino acids. Germline CDR1 MGHRA, CDR2 YSYEKL. In DNA, the CDR3 is TGCGCCAGCAGCCAACCGAGCGGGAGGGCCTCCTACAATGAGCAGTTCTTC. Its translation is CASSQPSGRASYNEQFF.

The chain links TRBV11-2 to TRBJ2-7; possible D gene TRBD1, 6 bases. V lost 4 bases to trimming and J lost 5 bases, with 15 bases between them. The CDR3 totals 14 residues. Per germline, CDR1 SGHAT and CDR2 FQNNGV. The chain's CDR3 is CASSSSGVFHEQYF. The CDR3 nucleotides read TGTGCCAGCAGCTCCTCAGGGGTTTTCCACGAGCAGTACTTC.